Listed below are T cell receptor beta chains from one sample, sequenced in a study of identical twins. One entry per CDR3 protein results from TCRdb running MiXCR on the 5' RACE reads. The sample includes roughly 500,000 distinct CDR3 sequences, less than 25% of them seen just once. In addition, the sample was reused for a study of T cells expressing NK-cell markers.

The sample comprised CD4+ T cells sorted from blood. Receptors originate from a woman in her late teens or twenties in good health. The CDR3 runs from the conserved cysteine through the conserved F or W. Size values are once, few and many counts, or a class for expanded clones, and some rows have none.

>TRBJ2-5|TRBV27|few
CASSLNIDGRGETQYF
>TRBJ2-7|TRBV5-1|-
CASSKSAGTGGYEQYF
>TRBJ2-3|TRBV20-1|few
CSGGHPATDTQYF
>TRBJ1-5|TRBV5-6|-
CASSLRQGWNQPQHF
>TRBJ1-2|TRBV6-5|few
CASSYSSGTYGYTF
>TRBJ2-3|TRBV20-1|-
CSALRRGGWADTQYF
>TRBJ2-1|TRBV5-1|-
CASSLGRAVYNEQFF
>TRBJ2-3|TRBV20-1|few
CSAVVSTSTDTQYF
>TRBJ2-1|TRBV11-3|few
CASSLGFGSHNEQFF
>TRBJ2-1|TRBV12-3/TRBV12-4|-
CASSSHRGGRYNEQFF
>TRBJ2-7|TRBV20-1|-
CSAGSGRALGSYEQYF
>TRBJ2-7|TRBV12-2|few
CASACSGQGFMGQYF
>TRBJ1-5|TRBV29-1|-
CSVKGSSNQPQHF
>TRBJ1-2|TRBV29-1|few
CSVGRGDRDGYTF
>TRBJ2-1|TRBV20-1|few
CSARDLRLAGAYNEQFF
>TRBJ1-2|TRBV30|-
CAWRIQGADGYGYTF
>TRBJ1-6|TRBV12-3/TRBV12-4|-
CASSRGTGTWNSPLHF
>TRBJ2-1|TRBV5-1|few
CASSLVANEQFF
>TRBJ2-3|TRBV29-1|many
CSVDGAGGADTQYF
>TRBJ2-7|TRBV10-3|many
CAISEGPSYEQYF
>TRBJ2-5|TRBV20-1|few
CSALRRVGETQYF
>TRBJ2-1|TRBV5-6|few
CASSFAGGSSYNEQFF
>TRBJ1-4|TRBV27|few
CASSFKFTAYEKLFF
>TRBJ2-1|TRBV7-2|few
CASILTSANEQFF
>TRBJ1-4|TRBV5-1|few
CASRRQPTNEKLFF
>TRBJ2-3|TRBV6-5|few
CASSYSSGLSTDTQYF
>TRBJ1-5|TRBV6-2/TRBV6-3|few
CASSYAGGNQPQHF
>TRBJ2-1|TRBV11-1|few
CASSTGGLGDEQFF
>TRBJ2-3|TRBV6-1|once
CASSRFGQSTDTQYF
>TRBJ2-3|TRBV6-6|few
CASLGRATDTQYF
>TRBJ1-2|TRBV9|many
CASMGSTGSNGYTF
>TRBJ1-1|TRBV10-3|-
CAIRTGSEAFF